This T cell receptor (beta chain) derives from a study of beta chain features in type 1 diabetes. Study-level findings and limits: There was a moderate but significant shortening of TCRB CDR3s in all four CD4+ subsets of Type 1 diabetes patients. Any PCR bias toward short templates would affect both groups alike.

A remark on this clone: What it recognizes is unknown.

The junction had 1 base not matched to a gene; V was cut back by 2 bases and J by 7 bases. The CDR3 extends over 12 amino acids. The germline V gene has CDR1 MNHEY and CDR2 SVGAGI. Based on CD45RO/CCR7/CD25/CD127/CD95/CD27, CD4+ regulatory, stem cell-like memory, naive and central memory cells were sorted. Investigators reverse transcribed all isolated RNA, so they sequenced expressed TCRB transcripts. The method was immunoSEQ multiplex PCR; TCRdb's version includes in-frame clones alone and lacks a portion of them. This table holds more than 300,000 clones, over 8.5% found once. The J gene is TRBJ2-5, the V gene TRBV6-5; 7 bases line up with TRBD2. What was sequenced was central memory CD4+ T cells from blood. The source is a man aged 25-40 years with type 1 diabetes. For the CDR3, the DNA is TGTGCCAGCAGTTACCCGGGAGGGACCCAGTACTTC. Translating gives CASSYPGGTQYF.